This TCR beta chain was captured by sequencing in a study of blood T cell repertoires in COVID-19. Study summary: Material from acute and convalescent COVID-19 was sourced from the United States, Italy and Spain.

V lost 5 bases and J lost 5, with 16 bases in between. The CDR3 is made up of 15 amino acids. In germline, CDR1 is KGHSH, CDR2 LQKENI. Only in-frame clones appear in the TCRdb table, and some are missing; sequencing was by immunoSEQ multiplex PCR. The sample consists of under 400,000 clones, roughly 90% of them appearing once. The chain links TRBV18 to TRBJ1-5; a possible D gene is TRBD1 (6 bases). The TCR sequence derives from a woman aged 25 to 45 who had been exposed to COVID-19. Sequenced input: PBMCs or T cells enriched from blood (not recorded which). The CDR3 loop reads CASSESDSKDQPQHF. CDR3 coding DNA: TGTGCCAGCTCAGAGTCGGACAGCAAAGATCAGCCCCAGCATTTT.